Listed below are T cell receptor beta chains from one sample, sequenced in a study of sequential checkpoint blockade in melanoma. The data were produced by immunoSEQ multiplex PCR, yet TCRdb's version contains in-frame clones alone and is incomplete. This sample has approximately 6,500 clones; about 20% occur once, and the top ten carry around 17%. The sequences come from tumor tissue (inferred from file names), collected from a patient given nivolumab and ipilimumab in sequence. These TCRs come from a human donor with melanoma. CDR3s leave out the opening cysteine and the closing phenylalanine or tryptophan. Rows give clone size only sometimes, using once, few, many, or a class for an expanded clone.

abundance,v_gene,len,CDR3aa
-,TRBV5-1,12,ASSTGQGSYGYT
medium-sized,TRBV9,11,ASSSPSSYEQY
many,TRBV6-8,12,ASSWTGGTGELF
-,TRBV28,13,ASSFERAGNTEAF
-,TRBV19,11,ASSIGVAETQY
-,TRBV19,11,ASSTRGTGELF
many,TRBV6-8,13,ASVLSGRSYNEQF
medium-sized,TRBV19,12,ASSQATATYEQY
-,TRBV5-1,13,ASSLASGGADTQY
few,TRBV14,14,ASSGWGGGLYNEQF
-,TRBV23-1,12,ASSRRRRNQPQH
many,TRBV11-3,14,ASSLGRGRTRETQY
few,TRBV6-8,15,ASSYSRGETSYNEQF
few,TRBV11-3,12,ASRSGTLSYEQY
few,TRBV4-1,13,ASSQSGTGAYEQY
few,TRBV5-1,14,ASSRTSGRGGETQY
few,TRBV23-1,11,ASSLRDGYEQY
few,TRBV5-1,13,ASSLIPENTGELF
many,TRBV11-3,13,ASSQWGTGANVLT
many,TRBV11-3,12,ASSTQLSTDTQY
medium-sized,TRBV11-3,16,ASSLRPAGGWGFYEQY
medium-sized,TRBV4-1,14,ASSQVPGARSQPQH
-,TRBV23-1,12,ASSPDRAGVPQH
-,TRBV30,13,AWDSGVGVRYEQY
-,TRBV9,13,ASSKTGTSTDTQY
-,TRBV23-1,11,ASRSTGTYEQY
-,TRBV7-4,11,ASSIAGWETQY
-,TRBV6-8,14,ASSQSLAPSPYEQY
-,TRBV19,13,ASSLYRDRAYEQY
few,TRBV6-8,12,ASSDSYSNQPQH